This is a list of T cell receptor beta chains from one sample in a study of early T cells in non-severe SARS-CoV-2 infection. TCRdb re-called the 5' RACE reads through MiXCR, storing one row per CDR3 protein. Of about 59,000 distinct CDR3 sequences in the sample, approximately 13% are singletons; the top ten hold almost 9.5%. This specimen was whole blood, taken at baseline. These TCRs come from an adult who was a healthcare worker with PCR-confirmed SARS-CoV-2 infection or an uninfected control (not recorded which). Each CDR3 is given with its conserved first and last residue. A D gene is named only where the DNA matches it firmly. A row's size may be missing; if present it is once, few, many or a size class.

CDR3 protein,CDR3 DNA,clone size,V gene,J gene,D gene
CASSLASGRDNEQFF,TGTGCCAGCAGCTTAGCTAGCGGGAGGGACAATGAGCAGTTCTTC,few,TRBV7-9,TRBJ2-1,TRBD2
CASSVSGTRSYNEQFF,TGTGCCAGCAGTGTATCCGGGACACGCTCCTACAATGAGCAGTTCTTC,few,TRBV25-1,TRBJ2-1,NA
CASSLGGLAGYEQYF,TGTGCCAGCAGCTTAGGGGGACTAGCTGGGTACGAGCAGTACTTC,few,TRBV7-9,TRBJ2-7,TRBD2
CASSKLGNEQFF,TGTGCCAGCAGTAAACTGGGGAATGAGCAGTTCTTC,many,TRBV6-2/TRBV6-3,TRBJ2-1,NA
CASSLQALPGELFF,TGTGCCAGCAGCTTACAGGCCTTGCCCGGGGAGCTGTTTTTT,few,TRBV11-3,TRBJ2-2,NA
CASSRSGGTADTQYF,TGTGCCAGCAGCCGTTCGGGGGGCACGGCAGATACGCAGTATTTT,many,TRBV7-9,TRBJ2-3,NA
CASSRGTVTEAFF,TGTGCCAGCAGCCGGGGGACAGTCACTGAAGCTTTCTTT,NA,TRBV27,TRBJ1-1,TRBD1
CASSNRGGLSSYEQYF,TGTGCCAGCAGCAACAGAGGTGGGCTTAGCTCCTACGAGCAGTACTTC,NA,TRBV7-9,TRBJ2-7,NA
CASSRDRGLRSEQFF,TGTGCCAGCAGCCGTGACAGGGGGCTACGTAGTGAGCAGTTCTTC,NA,TRBV7-2,TRBJ2-1,TRBD1
CVSSHQGVATDTQYF,TGTGTCAGCAGTCACCAGGGGGTGGCCACAGATACGCAGTATTTT,few,TRBV13,TRBJ2-3,TRBD1
CASSSGLAEFYNEQFF,TGTGCCAGCAGCTCCGGACTAGCGGAGTTCTACAATGAGCAGTTCTTC,NA,TRBV11-1,TRBJ2-1,TRBD2
CASSKEGRAGAEAFF,TGTGCCAGCAGCAAAGAAGGGCGGGCGGGCGCTGAAGCTTTCTTT,many,TRBV21-1,TRBJ1-1,NA
CASSILAGAHNEQFF,TGTGCCAGTAGTATCTTAGCGGGGGCTCACAATGAGCAGTTCTTC,many,TRBV19,TRBJ2-1,TRBD2
CAWSPGQGMENEQFF,TGTGCCTGGAGTCCCGGACAGGGGATGGAGAATGAGCAGTTCTTC,NA,TRBV30,TRBJ2-1,TRBD1
CSVEDQDRRSYNEQFF,TGCAGCGTTGAAGATCAGGATCGACGATCCTACAATGAGCAGTTCTTC,many,TRBV29-1,TRBJ2-1,NA
CASSQDGNRFNEQFF,TGCGCCAGCAGCCAAGATGGGAATAGGTTCAATGAGCAGTTCTTC,many,TRBV4-3,TRBJ2-1,NA
CATSPGNYGYTF,TGTGCCACCAGTCCAGGGAACTATGGCTACACCTTC,few,TRBV24-1,TRBJ1-2,NA
CASSDSIQGRYTF,TGTGCCAGCAGTGACTCAATTCAGGGACGCTACACCTTC,few,TRBV6-4,TRBJ1-2,NA
CASSWDAGKAFF,TGTGCCAGCAGCTGGGATGCGGGAAAAGCTTTCTTT,NA,TRBV7-2,TRBJ1-1,NA